The entry below describes one T cell receptor (beta chain). Its antigen is unknown. This specimen comes from a study of CD8+ T cells in alopecia areata. Study-level points and caveats: Elevated clonality characterized lesional scalp relative to normal scalp, particularly in alopecia totalis/universalis. Many expanded lesional clones stayed in scalp and blood while on tofacitinib.

This CDR3 contains 14 residues. The germline V gene encodes CDR1 SGHDT and CDR2 YYEEEE. The V end was cut by 0 bases, the J end by 1 base, with 7 bases between. Reverse transcribed after extraction, RNA yielded cDNA as the sequencing template. The data were produced by immunoSEQ multiplex PCR, yet TCRdb's version contains in-frame clones alone and is incomplete. The sample lists 95,000 to 100,000 clones; more than 55% were seen once. Treatment defined: oral pan-JAK inhibitor, 5-10 mg twice daily. The starting material was CD8+ T cells sorted from blood, obtained at week 4, from a patient treated with tofacitinib. This receptor was obtained from a human donor with alopecia areata. This chain links TRBV5-6 with TRBJ1-1, with no clear D. The CDR3 loop is CASSLADGNTEAFF. CDR3 nucleotide sequence: TGTGCCAGCAGCTTGGCAGACGGGAACACTGAAGCTTTCTTT.